This T cell receptor beta chain comes out of a study of response to subunit inactivated influenza vaccine. The table lists this clonotype with a few counts. Antigen unknown. Germline loops: CDR1 SGHTA, CDR2 FQGTGA. The CDR3 covers 13 residues. The V end lost 5 bases, the J end lost 6 bases, and 11 bases lay between the germline ends. Findings and caveats of the study: It was the authors' suggestion that each seasonal influenza vaccination recruits few new T cells.

TCRdb passed the RT-PCR reads through MiXCR, listing each CDR3 protein once. The sample includes fewer than 550,000 distinct CDR3 sequences, 25% of them seen just once. This receptor was identified in a man in his forties or fifties who received an inactivated influenza vaccine. This chain uses TRBV7-3 with TRBJ2-1, with a weak D call TRBD2 (5 bases). The material was CD4+ T cells sorted from PBMCs, obtained around 5 days after vaccination. The DNA of the CDR3 is TGTGCCAGCAGCCTACTAGAAACCAATGAGCAGTTCTTC. Protein: CASSLLETNEQFF. Looking up the rest from reference TRBV7-3 and TRBJ2-1 gives the full variable domain: GAGVSQTPSNKVTEKGKYVELRCDPISGHTALYWYRQSLGQGPEFLIYFQGTGAADDSGLPNDRFFAVRPEGSVSTLKIQRTERGDSAVYLCASSLLETNEQFFGPGTRLTVL.